One and the same sample provided the 5 T cell receptor beta chains below, sequenced in a study of T cell repertoires in cytomegalovirus infection. These receptors lack a known antigen. One entry per CDR3 protein results from TCRdb running MiXCR on the reads. The table records 640,000 or so distinct CDR3 sequences, about 30% of them present only once. The sequenced sample was cultured PBMCs, obtained from culture after CMV antigen stimulation. These TCRs come from a human donor in good health (CMV status not recorded). Some clones in this sample may be carry-over from other donors' samples.

This clonotype was seen only a few times. V gene TRBV2 combines with J gene TRBJ1-1, with D uncertain. This CDR3 has 15 residues. Germline V gives CDR1 SNHLY, CDR2 FYNNEI. V was shortened by 7 bases and J by 0 bases, with 15 bases between the two germline ends. The CDR3 DNA sequence: TGTGCCAGCACCACGAAGAAGGGCTTGAACACTGAAGCTTTCTTT. It encodes CASTTKKGLNTEAFF.

The CDR3 sequence: CASSSLRGRFF. CDR3 in DNA: TGTGCCAGCAGCTCCCTCAGAGGTCGGTTCTTC. The chain couples TRBV7-2 to TRBJ2-1; no clear D. The V end was cut by 4 bases, the J end by 15 bases, with 13 bases between. CDR1 is SGHTA and CDR2 is FQGNSA in the germline V gene. The CDR3 consists of 11 residues.

In this sample, this clonotype turned up once. The chain recombines TRBV2 with TRBJ1-1; D is unclear. V gave up 6 bases and J gave up 10 bases, with 18 bases separating them. The CDR3 covers 13 residues. The V gene's germline CDR1 is SNHLY and CDR2 FYNNEI. The CDR3 is CASSAGLTRAAFF. DNA of the CDR3: TGTGCCAGCAGCGCGGGCCTGACGAGGGCAGCTTTCTTT.

This clonotype occurred once. Since no conserved phenylalanine or tryptophan closes the CDR3, a read error is the likely cause. The chain has TRBV7-4 and TRBJ2-1; D might be TRBD2 (6 bases). Trimming stripped 0 bases from V and 9 bases from J, with 9 bases between. The CDR3 totals 13 residues. Germline-derived CDR1 and CDR2 are SGHVT and SQSDAQ. DNA of the CDR3: TGTGCCAGCAGCTTAGCCATGGGGGGTGAGCAGTTCGTC. Its protein product is CASSLAMGGEQFV.

This chain links TRBV5-1 with TRBJ2-1; 8 positions match TRBD2. V shed 7 bases and J 3 bases; nucleotides not matched to a gene: 3. Germline assignment: CDR1 SGHRS and CDR2 YFSETQ. This CDR3 is built from 13 residues. CDR3 in amino acids: CASGLAGYNEQFF. The CDR3 coding sequence is TGCGCCAGCGGCCTAGCGGGCTACAATGAGCAGTTCTTC.